The 26 T cell receptor beta chains given below trace back to one sample, sequenced in a study of T cells after yellow fever vaccination. TCRdb itself ran the 5' RACE reads through MiXCR, one entry per CDR3 protein. The profile shows more than 300,000 distinct CDR3 sequences, roughly 10% of them singletons. Material: CD4+ T cells sorted from PBMCs, obtained 45 days after the yellow fever booster vaccination. The origin of the receptors is a man younger than 35 who received the YFV17D yellow fever vaccine.

The rearrangement uses TRBV7-2 and TRBJ1-2, with a weak D call TRBD1 (6 bases). Germline V CDR1 and CDR2: SGHTA, FQGNSA. Trimming stripped 5 bases from V and 4 bases from J, with 14 bases between. The CDR3 is made up of 14 amino acids. As DNA, the CDR3 is TGTGCCAGCAGCCCCCGGACAGTTTCCTATGGCTACACCTTC. Amino acids: CASSPRTVSYGYTF.

A word on this clonotype: The junction departs from germline at one end; a sequencing error may be responsible. The rearrangement joins TRBV12-3 or TRBV12-4 to TRBJ2-5, with TRBD2 matching 9 bases. This CDR3 is built from 15 residues. CDR3 sequence: CASSIAGDLQETQYF. DNA of the CDR3: TGTGCCAGCAGTATAGCGGGGGACCTCCAAGAGACCCAGTACTTC.

The chain employs TRBV5-1 and TRBJ1-6, with D hard to call. The CDR3 covers 14 residues. The V end lost 0 bases, the J end lost 10 bases, and 11 bases lay between the germline ends. Germline V gene lookup returns CDR1 SGHRS and CDR2 YFSETQ. DNA for the CDR3: TGCGCCAGCAGCTTGGGGGCAAGGAGCTCACCCCTCCACTTT. Residues: CASSLGARSSPLHF.

The rearrangement uses TRBV2 and TRBJ1-1; D remains ambiguous. V shed 0 bases and J shed 4 bases, with 9 bases lying between them. This CDR3 has 14 residues. Germline loops: CDR1 SNHLY, CDR2 FYNNEI. This CDR3 is CASSEARDSTEAFF. CDR3 sequence (DNA): TGTGCCAGCAGTGAAGCCCGGGATAGCACTGAAGCTTTCTTT.

The chain has TRBV7-3 and TRBJ2-2, with TRBD1 matching 10 bases. This CDR3 spans 15 amino acids. V shed 5 bases and J 6 bases; nucleotides not matched to a gene: 6. Germline V gene lookup returns CDR1 SGHTA and CDR2 FQGTGA. The CDR3 spells CASSRTGTGAGELFF. The CDR3 region has the DNA TGTGCCAGCAGCAGAACCGGGACAGGGGCCGGGGAGCTGTTTTTT.

The CDR3: CASGLDRGGEQFF. CDR3 DNA sequence: TGTGCCAGCGGATTGGACAGGGGGGGTGAGCAGTTCTTC. This chain joins TRBV2 and TRBJ2-1; 10 nucleotides agree with TRBD1. The CDR3 contains 13 residues. Germline CDR1 and CDR2: SNHLY and FYNNEI. Trimming removed 8 bases from V and 9 bases from J; junction bases left unmatched: 7. Together with reference TRBV2 and TRBJ2-1, the CDR3 gives the full variable domain: EPEVTQTPSHQVTQMGQEVILRCVPISNHLYFYWYRQILGQKVEFLVSFYNNEISEKSEIFDDQFSVERPDGSNFTLKIRSTKLEDSAMYFCASGLDRGGEQFFGPGTRLTVL.

This clonotype was seen a few times. The genes are TRBV18 and TRBJ1-3, with 7 bases fitting TRBD1. After removal of 3 bases from V and 3 bases from J, the junction contained 8 bases not matched to a gene. This CDR3 has 16 residues. From germline, CDR1 is KGHSH and CDR2 LQKENI. The CDR3 region is CASSPPPGTVGNTIYF. Here the CDR3 DNA reads TGTGCCAGCTCACCGCCCCCCGGGACAGTTGGAAACACCATATATTTT.

The chain has TRBV18 and TRBJ2-3; D remains ambiguous. Germline-derived CDR1 and CDR2 are KGHSH and LQKENI. This CDR3 has 13 residues. V lost 3 bases to trimming and J lost 6 bases, with 10 bases between them. Here the CDR3 reads CASSPKAPDTQYF. In DNA, the CDR3 is TGTGCCAGCTCACCCAAAGCTCCGGATACGCAGTATTTT.

To note about this clonotype: Given a much more abundant clone one base away, this may be a read error. The chain couples TRBV13 to TRBJ2-2; no firm D call. Germline-derived CDR1 and CDR2 are PRHDT and FYEKMQ (reference sequence). This CDR3 contains 12 residues. Trimming took 5 bases from V and 3 from J, leaving 4 bases between them. CDR3 loop: CASSTDTGELFF. In DNA form, the CDR3 reads TGTGCCAGCAGCACGGACACCGGGGAGCTGTTTTTT.

V is TRBV7-9 and J is TRBJ2-1; a weak D match, TRBD2 (6 bases). CDR1 SEHNR and CDR2 FQNEAQ come from the germline V gene (reference sequence). This CDR3 spans 15 amino acids. V was trimmed by 1 base and J by 6 bases, leaving 13 bases between them. The CDR3 DNA reads as TGTGCCAGCAGCTTAGAGTTACGGGGAGGCAATGAGCAGTTCTTC. This gives the protein CASSLELRGGNEQFF.

This chain uses TRBV20-1 with TRBJ2-3; 7 bases match TRBD1. This CDR3 has 14 residues. The junction had 7 bases not matched to a gene; V was cut back by 2 bases and J by 5 bases. The germline V gene encodes CDR1 DFQATT and CDR2 SNEGSKA (reference sequence). CDR3 sequence reads: CSARPGQSVDTQYF. CDR3 bases: TGCAGTGCTAGACCGGGACAGTCGGTAGATACGCAGTATTTT.

In DNA, the CDR3 is TGTGCCAGCAGCCCGGTCCGTTATGCAACTAATGAAAAACTGTTTTTT. Translation: CASSPVRYATNEKLFF. V gene TRBV7-2 combines with J gene TRBJ1-4, with D unclear. Looked up from germline, CDR1 is SGHTA and CDR2 is FQGNSA. The CDR3 covers 16 residues. The germline V and J ends were trimmed by 5 bases and 0 bases, with 13 bases remaining between them.

This chain links TRBV7-2 with TRBJ2-1; D possibly matches TRBD1 or TRBD2 (5 bases each). Germline V gene sequence: CDR1 SGHTA, CDR2 FQGNSA. The germline V and J ends were trimmed by 5 bases and 2 bases, with 10 bases remaining between them. The CDR3 runs 14 residues. CDR3 DNA: TGTGCCAGCAGCCGGACGGGACCCTACAATGAGCAGTTCTTC. Its translation is CASSRTGPYNEQFF.

This clonotype has more than one count but fewer than ten. The rearrangement links TRBV6-6 to TRBJ1-1; no definite D call. V shed 6 bases and J shed 1 base, with 12 bases lying between them. CDR1 and CDR2 (germline): MNHNY, SVGAGI (reference sequence). The CDR3 is 14 residues long. The chain's CDR3 is CASSTLGGNTEAFF. The CDR3 DNA sequence: TGTGCCAGCAGCACGCTTGGCGGGAACACTGAAGCTTTCTTT.

The gene calls are TRBV10-3 and TRBJ2-3; 11 nucleotides agree with TRBD1. The germline CDR1 and CDR2 sequences are ENHRY and SYGVKD. This CDR3 spans 15 amino acids. V lost 6 bases to trimming and J lost 4 bases; unmatched junction nucleotides: 6. The CDR3 is CAIRADRGPADTQYF. The CDR3 nucleotides are TGTGCCATCAGGGCGGACAGGGGGCCAGCAGATACGCAGTATTTT.

At least ten counts were recorded for this clonotype. This rearrangement joins TRBV11-2 to TRBJ2-5; D is possibly TRBD2 (5 bases). Germline CDR1 SGHAT, CDR2 FQNNGV. The ends were cut back, 2 bases at V and 5 bases at J, with 18 bases in the middle. The CDR3 sequence is 16 residues long. The CDR3 reads CASSLRAGVPRETQYF. The CDR3 nucleotides read TGTGCCAGCAGCTTACGCGCGGGTGTTCCCCGGGAGACCCAGTACTTC. Drawing the rest from reference TRBV11-2 and TRBJ2-5, the complete variable domain is EAGVAQSPRYKIIEKRQSVAFWCNPISGHATLYWYQQILGQGPKLLIQFQNNGVVDDSQLPKDRFSAERLKGVDSTLKIQPAKLEDSAVYLCASSLRAGVPRETQYFGPGTRLLVL.

This clonotype has just a few counts. V gene TRBV18 combines with J gene TRBJ2-3; D remains ambiguous. CDR3 length equals 13 residues. Looked up from germline, CDR1 is KGHSH and CDR2 is LQKENI. The V gene lost 2 bases and the J gene lost 4 bases, with 7 bases spanning the gap. CDR3 loop: CASSPGVPDTQYF. CDR3 coding DNA: TGTGCCAGCTCACCAGGGGTCCCAGATACGCAGTATTTT.

The chain uses TRBV7-2 and TRBJ2-3; 8 bases align to TRBD2. The germline V gene has CDR1 SGHTA and CDR2 FQGNSA. The CDR3 is 16 amino acids. The ends lost 5 bases at V and 0 bases at J; junction bases unmatched: 7. The CDR3 protein is CASSANSGASTDTQYF. CDR3 DNA sequence: TGTGCCAGCAGCGCCAATAGCGGGGCTAGCACAGATACGCAGTATTTT.

This clonotype was seen a few times. The chain couples TRBV5-1 to TRBJ2-2; no clear D. CDR3 length equals 14 residues. Germline loops: CDR1 SGHRS, CDR2 YFSETQ. V gave up 0 bases and J gave up 6 bases, with 9 bases separating them. For the CDR3, the DNA is TGCGCCAGCAGCTTGGACGTGTTCCCCGGGGAGCTGTTTTTT. Protein: CASSLDVFPGELFF. The full variable domain, with the rest looked up from reference TRBV5-1 and TRBJ2-2, is KAGVTQTPRYLIKTRGQQVTLSCSPISGHRSVSWYQQTPGQGLQFLFEYFSETQRNKGNFPGRFSGRQFSNSRSEMNVSTLELGDSALYLCASSLDVFPGELFFGEGSRLTVL.

This clonotype was seen only a few times. The chain couples TRBV19 to TRBJ2-4, with 9 positions matching TRBD1. The germline V gene encodes CDR1 LNHDA and CDR2 SQIVND (reference sequence). The CDR3 sequence is 14 residues long. V was clipped by 3 bases and J by 6 bases; unmatched bases: 3. In DNA form, the CDR3 reads TGTGCCAGTAGTATGTGGGACAGGGTAAACATTCAGTACTTC. As protein: CASSMWDRVNIQYF.

The genes are TRBV5-4 and TRBJ2-2; TRBD1 aligns across 9 bases. Germline V lookup: CDR1 SGHNT, CDR2 YYREEE (reference sequence). Trimming cost V 4 bases and J 0 bases; bases outside gene matches: 4. The CDR3 consists of 16 residues. The CDR3 loop is CASSGTGGPNTGELFF. CDR3 in DNA: TGTGCCAGCAGCGGCACAGGGGGCCCGAACACCGGGGAGCTGTTTTTT. Full variable domain (missing parts from reference TRBV5-4 and TRBJ2-2): ETGVTQSPTHLIKTRGQQVTLRCSSQSGHNTVSWYQQALGQGPQFIFQYYREEENGRGNFPPRFSGLQFPNYSSELNVNALELDDSALYLCASSGTGGPNTGELFFGEGSRLTVL.

There are a few counts of this clonotype. V usage is TRBV7-9 and J usage is TRBJ1-2; the D gene is possibly TRBD1 (6 bases). Per germline, CDR1 SEHNR and CDR2 FQNEAQ (reference sequence). V lost 6 bases and J lost 8, with 16 bases in between. The CDR3 has 13 amino acids. The CDR3 DNA reads TGTGCCAGCAGTTCAGGGGAGCTCGGCGGCTACACCTTC. Amino acid sequence: CASSSGELGGYTF.

This clonotype was detected a few times. The V call is TRBV5-1, the J call TRBJ2-6, with no clear D. The CDR3 extends over 15 amino acids. CDR1 and CDR2 (germline): SGHRS, YFSETQ. V lost 2 bases to trimming and J lost 0 bases, with 6 bases between them. CDR3 sequence reads: CASSFDPSGANVLTF. CDR3 nucleotides: TGCGCCAGCAGCTTCGACCCCTCTGGGGCCAACGTCCTGACTTTC. The whole variable domain, filled in from reference TRBV5-1 and TRBJ2-6, reads KAGVTQTPRYLIKTRGQQVTLSCSPISGHRSVSWYQQTPGQGLQFLFEYFSETQRNKGNFPGRFSGRQFSNSRSEMNVSTLELGDSALYLCASSFDPSGANVLTFGAGSRLTVL.

The gene calls are TRBV7-2 and TRBJ1-3; 8 positions agree with TRBD1. This CDR3 is built from 15 residues. V shed 4 bases and J 4 bases; nucleotides not matched to a gene: 6. CDR1 SGHTA and CDR2 FQGNSA come from the germline V gene. The CDR3 DNA follows: TGTGCCAGCAGCTCCTGGACAGGGTCCGGAAACACCATATATTTT. This translates into CASSSWTGSGNTIYF. Together with reference TRBV7-2 and TRBJ1-3, the CDR3 gives the full variable domain: GAGVSQSPSNKVTEKGKDVELRCDPISGHTALYWYRQSLGQGLEFLIYFQGNSAPDKSGLPSDRFSAERTGGSVSTLTIQRTQQEDSAVYLCASSSWTGSGNTIYFGEGSWLTVV.

V gene TRBV9 combines with J gene TRBJ1-1, with D perhaps matching TRBD1 (6 bases). V lost 0 bases and J 9 bases, leaving 18 bases between the germline ends. The germline V gene has CDR1 SGDLS and CDR2 YYNGEE. CDR3 size: 15 residues. The CDR3 DNA sequence: TGTGCCAGCAGCGTAGCTACCCAGGGGAGGGGGAAAGCTTTCTTT. Translating gives CASSVATQGRGKAFF. The entire variable domain, with the rest obtained from reference TRBV9 and TRBJ1-1, is as follows: DSGVTQTPKHLITATGQRVTLRCSPRSGDLSVYWYQQSLDQGLQFLIQYYNGEERAKGNILERFSAQQFPDLHSELNLSSLELGDSALYFCASSVATQGRGKAFFGQGTRLTVV.

This rearrangement joins TRBV12-3 or TRBV12-4 to TRBJ2-3; 8 bases fit TRBD2. With 7 bases clipped from V and 4 bases from J, the junction kept 10 bases outside the gene matches. The CDR3 runs 15 residues. CDR3 amino acids: CASTPGLARADTQYF. Here the CDR3 DNA reads TGTGCCAGCACCCCCGGACTAGCACGTGCAGATACGCAGTATTTT.